The present TCR beta chain was sequenced within a study of blood T cell repertoires in COVID-19. Background on the study: Material from acute and convalescent COVID-19 was sourced from the United States, Italy and Spain. In each case, the material was cDNA or gDNA derived from T cells, B-cell-depleted T cells, or PBMCs.

The authors' processing: By means of reference gene primer amplification, nucleated cell counts were estimated. Sequencing was performed with immunoSEQ multiplex PCR; in TCRdb, only in-frame clones are kept and a portion is missing. V and J calls and clone size are given by that table; D and trimming were obtained from the DNA. The repertoire has under 250,000 clones, more than 75% of them found once; the top ten carry approximately 5.5%. From germline, CDR1 is SGHDN and CDR2 FVKESK. This CDR3 contains 16 residues. The V end was cut by 5 bases, the J end by 3 bases, with 16 bases between. This clonotype was obtained from a woman aged 80 or older with COVID-19, enrolled during active disease. The chain recombines TRBV14 with TRBJ1-4; no clear D. Sequenced: peripheral blood. The CDR3 spells CASSAYLREPNEKLFF. CDR3 DNA: TGTGCCAGCAGCGCCTACCTTCGAGAACCTAATGAAAAACTGTTTTTT.